This TCR beta chain came from a study of cytotoxic CD8 clonotypes in ibrutinib-treated CLL. TCRdb's copy holds only in-frame clones and misses some; the assay was immunoSEQ multiplex PCR. The sample consists of 75,000 to 90,000 clones, roughly 83% of them appearing once. The sequencing used PBMCs, collected after 24 months of ibrutinib treatment. The TCR originated in a human donor with chronic lymphocytic leukemia.

CDR3 nucleotides: TGTGCCAGCAGCCTCCGGGGCCCCGACACCATATATTTT. Protein sequence: CASSLRGPDTIYF. This chain joins TRBV5-4 and TRBJ1-3; perhaps TRBD1 as D (5 bases). The CDR3 spans 13 residues. Trimming pared 4 bases from V and 8 bases from J, leaving 13 bases between. The germline gives CDR1 SGHNT, CDR2 YYREEE (reference sequence).